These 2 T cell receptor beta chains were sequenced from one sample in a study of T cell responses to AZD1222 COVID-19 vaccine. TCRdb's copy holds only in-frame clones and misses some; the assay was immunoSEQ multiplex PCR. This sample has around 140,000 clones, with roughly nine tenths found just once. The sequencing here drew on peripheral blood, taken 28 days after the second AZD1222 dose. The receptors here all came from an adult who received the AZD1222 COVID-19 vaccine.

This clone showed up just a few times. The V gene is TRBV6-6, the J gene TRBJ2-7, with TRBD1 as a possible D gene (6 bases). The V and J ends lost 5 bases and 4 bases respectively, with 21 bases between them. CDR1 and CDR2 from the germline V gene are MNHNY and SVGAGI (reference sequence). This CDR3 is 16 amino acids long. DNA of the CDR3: TGTGCCAGCAGTCCCCACACACCGGACAGTGAGTACGAGCAGTACTTC. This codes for CASSPHTPDSEYEQYF.

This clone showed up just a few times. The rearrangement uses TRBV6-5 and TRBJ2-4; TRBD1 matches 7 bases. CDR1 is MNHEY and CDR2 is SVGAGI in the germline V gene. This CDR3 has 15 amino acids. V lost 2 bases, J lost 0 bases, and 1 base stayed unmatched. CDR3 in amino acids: CASSYRGLAKNIQYF. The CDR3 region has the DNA TGTGCCAGCAGTTACAGGGGGCTAGCCAAAAACATTCAGTACTTC.